This TCR beta chain was profiled in a study of shared T cell receptors in the human thymus. The table came from immunoSEQ multiplex PCR; TCRdb's copy has only in-frame clones and leaves some out. The table includes 550,000 to 800,000 clones, 70% to 90% detected once. This clone has only one observation. V lost 0 bases and J 5 bases, leaving 15 bases between the germline ends. CDR3 length: 15 amino acids. Germline CDR1 is SGHKS and CDR2 is YYEKEE (reference sequence). The same data also contributed to another study, on human thymus T cells. From that study: Donors consisted of healthy Finnish infants (having corrective surgery for congenital heart defects). Surgeons resected thymus tissue during corrective heart surgery. Repertoires sampled from thymus and blood appeared biased in V and J gene usage.

This TCR came from a girl under three years old with a congenital heart defect. Sequenced: thymocytes. V is TRBV5-5 and J is TRBJ2-7; weak D call: TRBD1 (6 bases). CDR3 DNA sequence: TGTGCCAGCAGCTTGGTCAGGGGCGGAGATGACGAGCAGTACTTC. As protein: CASSLVRGGDDEQYF.